This TCR beta chain was identified in a study of CD8 T cells in ankylosing spondylitis. Study results and caveats: Previous work reported some of these motif variants in the synovial fluid and blood of reactive arthritis. A TCR beta motif of roughly eight highly homologous variants appeared characteristic of ankylosing spondylitis blood. CD8+ disease-linked clones were present at relatively low frequencies in blood. From matched ankylosing spondylitis synovial fluid, disease-linked clones were reportedly recovered at significantly enriched levels.

TCRdb reprocessed the 5' RACE reads with MiXCR, giving one entry per CDR3 protein. The sample has more than 650,000 distinct CDR3 sequences, about 10% seen once. Looked up from germline, CDR1 is MNHEY and CDR2 is SVGEGT. Trimming removed 5 bases from V and 3 bases from J; junction bases left unmatched: 6. The CDR3 length is 15 residues. This clonotype was seen many times. The antigen is undetermined. V gene TRBV6-2 or TRBV6-3 combines with J gene TRBJ1-1; the match to TRBD1 covers 10 bases. What was sequenced was blood, either unsorted or a sorted T cell fraction (not recorded which). This TCR derives from a male donor with ankylosing spondylitis. The CDR3 sequence: CASSDPGQGHTEAFF. DNA for the CDR3: TGTGCCAGCAGTGACCCGGGACAGGGGCACACTGAAGCTTTCTTT.